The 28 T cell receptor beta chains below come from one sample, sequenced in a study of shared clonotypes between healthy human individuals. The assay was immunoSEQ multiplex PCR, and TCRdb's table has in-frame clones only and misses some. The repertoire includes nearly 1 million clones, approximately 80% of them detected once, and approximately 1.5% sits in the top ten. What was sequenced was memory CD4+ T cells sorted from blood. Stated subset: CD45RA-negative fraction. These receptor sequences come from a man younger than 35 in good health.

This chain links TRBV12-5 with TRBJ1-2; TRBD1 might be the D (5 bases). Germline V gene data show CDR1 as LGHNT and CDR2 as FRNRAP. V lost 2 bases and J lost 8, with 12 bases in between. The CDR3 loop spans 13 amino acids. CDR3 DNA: TGTGCTAGTGGTTTGTCCGGGGGGTACGGCTACACCTTC. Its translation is CASGLSGGYGYTF.

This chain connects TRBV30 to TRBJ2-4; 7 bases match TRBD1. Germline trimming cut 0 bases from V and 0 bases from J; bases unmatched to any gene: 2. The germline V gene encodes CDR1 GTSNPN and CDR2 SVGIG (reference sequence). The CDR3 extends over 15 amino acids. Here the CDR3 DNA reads TGTGCCTGGAGTGTACAGGGGATAGCCAAAAACATTCAGTACTTC. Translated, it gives CAWSVQGIAKNIQYF.

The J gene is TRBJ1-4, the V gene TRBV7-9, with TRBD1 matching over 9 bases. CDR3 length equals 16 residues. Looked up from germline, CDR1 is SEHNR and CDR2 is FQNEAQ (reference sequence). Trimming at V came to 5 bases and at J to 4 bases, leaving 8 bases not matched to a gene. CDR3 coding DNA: TGTGCCAGCAGCGAAGACACAGGGGGCCTTAATGAAAAACTGTTTTTT. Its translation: CASSEDTGGLNEKLFF.

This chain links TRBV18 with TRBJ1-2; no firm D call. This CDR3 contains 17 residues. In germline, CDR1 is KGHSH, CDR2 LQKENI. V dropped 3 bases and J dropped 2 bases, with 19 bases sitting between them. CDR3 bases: TGTGCCAGCTCACCCTCGGCGCGGGTGGTAAGGAACTATGGCTACACCTTC. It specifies CASSPSARVVRNYGYTF.

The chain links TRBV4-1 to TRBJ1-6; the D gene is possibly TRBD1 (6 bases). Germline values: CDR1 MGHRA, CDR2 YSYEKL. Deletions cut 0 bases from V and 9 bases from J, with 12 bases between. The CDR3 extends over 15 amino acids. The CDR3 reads CASSQDPQGFSPLHF. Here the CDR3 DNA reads TGCGCCAGCAGCCAAGATCCCCAGGGGTTTTCACCCCTCCACTTT.

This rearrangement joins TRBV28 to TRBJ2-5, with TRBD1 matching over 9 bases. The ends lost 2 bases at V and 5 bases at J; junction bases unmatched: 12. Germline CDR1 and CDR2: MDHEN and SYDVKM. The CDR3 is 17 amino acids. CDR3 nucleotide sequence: TGTGCCAGCAGTTTAGTACTGCGGGACAGGGTTGAGGAGACCCAGTACTTC. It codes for CASSLVLRDRVEETQYF. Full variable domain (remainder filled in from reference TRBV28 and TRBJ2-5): DVKVTQSSRYLVKRTGEKVFLECVQDMDHENMFWYRQDPGLGLRLIYFSYDVKMKEKGDIPEGYSVSREKKERFSLILESASTNQTSMYLCASSLVLRDRVEETQYFGPGTRLLVL.

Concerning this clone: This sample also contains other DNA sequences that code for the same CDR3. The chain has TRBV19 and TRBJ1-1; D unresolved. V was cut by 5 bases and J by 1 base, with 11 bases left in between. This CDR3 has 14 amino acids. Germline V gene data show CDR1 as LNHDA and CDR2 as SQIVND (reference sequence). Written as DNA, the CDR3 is TGTGCCAGTAGTCCCCGGGATCCGAACACTGAAGCTTTCTTT. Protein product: CASSPRDPNTEAFF.

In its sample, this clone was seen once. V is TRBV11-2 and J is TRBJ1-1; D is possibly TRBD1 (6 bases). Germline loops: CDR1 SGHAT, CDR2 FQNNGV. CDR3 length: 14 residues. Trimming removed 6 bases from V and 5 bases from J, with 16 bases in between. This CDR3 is CASSGGGGLTEAFF. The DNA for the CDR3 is TGTGCCAGCAGTGGAGGCGGGGGGCTTACTGAAGCTTTCTTT.

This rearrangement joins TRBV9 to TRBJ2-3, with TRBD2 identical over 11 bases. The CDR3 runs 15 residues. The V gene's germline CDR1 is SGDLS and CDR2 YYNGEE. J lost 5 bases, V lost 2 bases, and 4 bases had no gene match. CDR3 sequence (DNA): TGTGCCAGCAGCGTTAGCGGGAGGGCCGGAGATACGCAGTATTTT. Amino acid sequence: CASSVSGRAGDTQYF.

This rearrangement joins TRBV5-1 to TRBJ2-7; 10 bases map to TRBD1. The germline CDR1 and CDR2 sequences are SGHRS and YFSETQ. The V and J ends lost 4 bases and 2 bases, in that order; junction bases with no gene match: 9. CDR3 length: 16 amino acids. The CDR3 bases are TGCGCCAGCAGCACACAACCCGGGACAGGGGCCTACGAGCAGTACTTC. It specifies CASSTQPGTGAYEQYF.

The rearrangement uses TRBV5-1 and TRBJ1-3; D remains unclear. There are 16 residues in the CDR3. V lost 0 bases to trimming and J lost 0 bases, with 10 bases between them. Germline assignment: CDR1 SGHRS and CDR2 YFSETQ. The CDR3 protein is CASSLAPGISGNTIYF. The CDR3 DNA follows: TGCGCCAGCAGCTTGGCCCCGGGCATCTCTGGAAACACCATATATTTT.

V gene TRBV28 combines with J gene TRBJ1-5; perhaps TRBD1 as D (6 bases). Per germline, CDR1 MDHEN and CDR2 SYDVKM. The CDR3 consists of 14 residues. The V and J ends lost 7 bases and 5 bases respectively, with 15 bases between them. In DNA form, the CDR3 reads TGTGCCAGCATCAGGGGCAGGGGTTATCAGCCCCAGCATTTT. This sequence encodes CASIRGRGYQPQHF.

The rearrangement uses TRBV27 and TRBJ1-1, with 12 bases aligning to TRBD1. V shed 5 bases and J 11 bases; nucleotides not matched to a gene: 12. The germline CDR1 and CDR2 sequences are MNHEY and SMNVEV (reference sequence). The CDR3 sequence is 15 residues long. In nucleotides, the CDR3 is TGTGCCAGCAGTCCCCTCCCGGGACAGGGGGCGAGGGCTTTCTTT. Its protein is CASSPLPGQGARAFF.

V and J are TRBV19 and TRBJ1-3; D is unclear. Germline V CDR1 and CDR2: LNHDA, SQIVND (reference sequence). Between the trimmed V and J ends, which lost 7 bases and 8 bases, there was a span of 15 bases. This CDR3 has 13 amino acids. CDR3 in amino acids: CASKEEGLDTIYF. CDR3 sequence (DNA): TGTGCCAGTAAGGAGGAGGGTCTTGACACCATATATTTT.

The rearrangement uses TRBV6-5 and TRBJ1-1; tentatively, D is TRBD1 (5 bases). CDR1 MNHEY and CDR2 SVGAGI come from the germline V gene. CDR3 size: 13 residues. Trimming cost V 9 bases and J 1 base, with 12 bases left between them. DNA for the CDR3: TGTGCCAGTTTCAGGGCAAAGAACACTGAAGCTTTCTTT. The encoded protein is CASFRAKNTEAFF.

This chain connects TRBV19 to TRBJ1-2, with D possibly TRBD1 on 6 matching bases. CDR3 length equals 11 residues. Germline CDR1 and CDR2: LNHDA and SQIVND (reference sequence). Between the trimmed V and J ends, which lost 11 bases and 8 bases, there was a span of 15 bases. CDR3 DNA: TGTGCCGCGGGAAACAGGGACGGCTACACCTTC. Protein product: CAAGNRDGYTF.

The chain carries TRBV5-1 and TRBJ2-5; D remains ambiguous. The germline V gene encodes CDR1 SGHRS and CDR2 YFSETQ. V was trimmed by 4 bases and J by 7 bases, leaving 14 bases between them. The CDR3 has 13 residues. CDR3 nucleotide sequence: TGCGCCAGCAGCGTGGACGGTTTGGGGACCCAGTACTTC. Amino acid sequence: CASSVDGLGTQYF.

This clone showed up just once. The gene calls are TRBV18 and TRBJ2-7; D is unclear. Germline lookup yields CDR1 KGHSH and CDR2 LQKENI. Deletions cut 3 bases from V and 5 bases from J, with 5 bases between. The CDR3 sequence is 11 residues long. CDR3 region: CASSPENEQYF. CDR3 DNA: TGTGCCAGCTCACCGGAGAACGAGCAGTACTTC.

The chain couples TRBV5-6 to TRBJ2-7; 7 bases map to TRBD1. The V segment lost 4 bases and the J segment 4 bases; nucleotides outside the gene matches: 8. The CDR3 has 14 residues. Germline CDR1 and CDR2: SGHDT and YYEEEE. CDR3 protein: CASSPGQPLYEQYF. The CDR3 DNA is TGTGCCAGCAGCCCGGGACAGCCACTTTACGAGCAGTACTTC.

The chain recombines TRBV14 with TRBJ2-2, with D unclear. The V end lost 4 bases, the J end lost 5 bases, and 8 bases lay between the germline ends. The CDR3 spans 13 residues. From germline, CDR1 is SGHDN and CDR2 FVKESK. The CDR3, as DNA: TGTGCCAGCAGCCCAGGAATGACCGGGGAGCTGTTTTTT. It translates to CASSPGMTGELFF. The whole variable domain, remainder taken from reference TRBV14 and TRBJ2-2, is EAGVTQFPSHSVIEKGQTVTLRCDPISGHDNLYWYRRVMGKEIKFLLHFVKESKQDESGMPNNRFLAERTGGTYSTLKVQPAELEDSGVYFCASSPGMTGELFFGEGSRLTVL.

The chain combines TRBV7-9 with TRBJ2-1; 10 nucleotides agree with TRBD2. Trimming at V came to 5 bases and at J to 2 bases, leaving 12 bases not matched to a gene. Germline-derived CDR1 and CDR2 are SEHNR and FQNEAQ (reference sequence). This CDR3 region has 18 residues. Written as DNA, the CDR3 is TGTGCCAGCAGCCAAAAGCCCGGACTAGCGGAGACCTACAATGAGCAGTTCTTC. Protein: CASSQKPGLAETYNEQFF.

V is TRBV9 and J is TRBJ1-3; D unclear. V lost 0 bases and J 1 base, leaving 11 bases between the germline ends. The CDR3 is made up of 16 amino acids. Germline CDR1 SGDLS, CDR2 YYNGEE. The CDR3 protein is CASSVDPGLSGNTIYF. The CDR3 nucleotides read TGTGCCAGCAGCGTAGACCCTGGCCTATCTGGAAACACCATATATTTT.

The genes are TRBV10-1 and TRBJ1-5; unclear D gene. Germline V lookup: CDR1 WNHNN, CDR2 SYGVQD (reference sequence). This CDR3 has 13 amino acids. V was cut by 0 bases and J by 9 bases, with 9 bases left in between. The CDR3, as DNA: TGCGCCAGCAGTGAGTCGATGGCTGGGCCCCAGCATTTT. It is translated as CASSESMAGPQHF.

The CDR3 region has the DNA TGTGCCAGCAGTTTGGACCCTGGGGGCCGACAGCCCCAGCATTTT. It yields the protein CASSLDPGGRQPQHF. The V and J genes are TRBV27 and TRBJ1-5, with D possibly being TRBD1 (6 bases). V gave up 3 bases and J gave up 7 bases, with 16 bases separating them. CDR1 and CDR2 from the germline V gene are MNHEY and SMNVEV (reference sequence). CDR3 length equals 15 residues.

Here the CDR3 DNA reads TGTGCCAGCAGCTTAAGAAACGAGGGGGCGCTGGGCTACACCTTC. Protein product: CASSLRNEGALGYTF. The rearrangement joins TRBV7-3 to TRBJ1-2; 7 bases map to TRBD1. Per the germline V gene, CDR1 is SGHTA and CDR2 is FQGTGA. The trim removed 1 base at V and 8 bases at J, leaving 10 bases unmatched. The CDR3 is 15 amino acids.

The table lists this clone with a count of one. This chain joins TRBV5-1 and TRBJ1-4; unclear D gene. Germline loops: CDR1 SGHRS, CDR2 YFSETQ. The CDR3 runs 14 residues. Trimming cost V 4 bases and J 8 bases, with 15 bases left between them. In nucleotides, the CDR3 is TGCGCCAGCAGCATCGGCCGCCCGGGGGAAAAACTGTTTTTT. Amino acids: CASSIGRPGEKLFF.

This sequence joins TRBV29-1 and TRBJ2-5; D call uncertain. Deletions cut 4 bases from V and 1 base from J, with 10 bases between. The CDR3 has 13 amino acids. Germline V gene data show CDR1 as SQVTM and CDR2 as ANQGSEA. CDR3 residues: CSVAWGFQETQYF. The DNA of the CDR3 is TGCAGCGTTGCATGGGGATTCCAAGAGACCCAGTACTTC.

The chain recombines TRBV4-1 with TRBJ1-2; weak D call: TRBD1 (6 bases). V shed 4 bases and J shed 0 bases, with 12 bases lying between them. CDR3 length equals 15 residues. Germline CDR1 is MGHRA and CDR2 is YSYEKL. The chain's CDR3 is CASSPRTEANYGYTF. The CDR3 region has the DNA TGCGCCAGCAGCCCCAGGACAGAAGCTAACTATGGCTACACCTTC.